One and the same sample provided the 2 T cell receptor beta chains below, sequenced in a study of T cells in Graves' hyperthyroidism and ophthalmopathy. The source material, RNA transcripts, was used to amplify TCR beta CDR3 regions. The TCR CDR3 first-round RT-PCR relied on the HTBI primer set. MiXCR, applied by TCRdb to the multiplex PCR reads, yields one record per CDR3 protein. The data show hundreds of thousands of distinct CDR3 sequences, just under 20% seen once. The sample comprised blood. Receptor source: a man aged 40-49 years with Graves' ophthalmopathy.

This clonotype has just a few counts. The rearrangement uses TRBV20-1 and TRBJ2-7; 9 nucleotides align to TRBD2. The CDR3 length is 15 residues. Looked up from germline, CDR1 is DFQATT and CDR2 is SNEGSKA (reference sequence). V shed 5 bases, J shed 3 bases, and the junction held 11 bases outside the gene matches. CDR3 nucleotides: TGCAGTGCTCCCCCCCTTAGCGGGAGTCGCTACGAGCAGTACTTC. Its translation is CSAPPLSGSRYEQYF.

This clonotype has at least ten counts. CDR3 in amino acids: CASTRGATGYEQYF. DNA of the CDR3: TGTGCCAGCACCCGGGGGGCAACGGGCTACGAGCAGTACTTC. J is TRBJ2-7 and V is TRBV6-1; the D gene is possibly TRBD2 (7 bases). The V gene lost 7 bases and the J gene lost 3 bases, with 16 bases spanning the gap. CDR3 size: 14 residues. Per germline, CDR1 MNHNS and CDR2 SASEGT.